A selection of T cell receptor beta chains follows, all from one sample in a study of T cell repertoires in cytomegalovirus infection. Their antigens remain unidentified. Via MiXCR, TCRdb re-called the reads, giving one row per CDR3 protein. The sample yields hundreds of thousands of distinct CDR3 sequences, less than 40% seen once. The specimen comprised cultured CD8+ T cells from PBMCs, sampled from culture after CMV antigen stimulation. These receptors were taken from a human donor in good health (CMV status not recorded). Some clones in this sample may be carry-over from other donors' samples. The CDR3 runs from the conserved cysteine through the conserved F or W. A D gene is named only where the DNA matches it firmly. Clone size is stated in some rows and not others, as once, few, many or a class when expanded.

abundance,j_gene,v_gene,d_gene,CDR3nt,CDR3aa
-,TRBJ1-2,TRBV28,-,TGTGTCACCCTGGGTTCAACGGGGGGTTCTAACTATGGCTACACCTTC,CVTLGSTGGSNYGYTF
few,TRBJ2-3,TRBV6-1,-,TGTGCCAGCACCCTAAGGGTCGATACGCAGTATTTT,CASTLRVDTQYF
many,TRBJ2-2,TRBV12-5,-,TGTGCTAGTGGACTAGGAGGGGGGGCTACCGGGGAGCTGTTTTTT,CASGLGGGATGELFF
few,TRBJ1-6,TRBV7-9,-,TGTGCCAGCAGCTCCGTCGTGGGGAAGGGTTCACCCCTCCACTTT,CASSSVVGKGSPLHF
many,TRBJ2-3,TRBV11-2,TRBD2,TGTGCCAGCAGTCCGGGACTAGCGCACCCCACAGATACGCAGTATTTT,CASSPGLAHPTDTQYF
few,TRBJ2-3,TRBV11-1,TRBD2,TGTGCCAGCAGCTCGGTCAATAGCGGGACCGCAATCACAGATACGCAGTATTTT,CASSSVNSGTAITDTQYF
few,TRBJ2-7,TRBV27,-,TGTGCCAGCAGTAAAGCCGGGACGAATTCCTACGAGCAGTACTTC,CASSKAGTNSYEQYF
few,TRBJ1-6,TRBV6-1,TRBD1,TGTGCCAGCAGTGAAAAGACAGGGGGATCACCCCTCCACTTT,CASSEKTGGSPLHF
few,TRBJ1-1,TRBV7-6,-,TGTGCCAGCAGCTTAGTTAGCAGGGGGAACACTGAAGCTTTCTTT,CASSLVSRGNTEAFF
-,TRBJ2-1,TRBV3-1,-,TGTGCCGTACAGGATAAGGAATCTAGGAATGAGCAGTTCTTC,CAVQDKESRNEQFF
-,TRBJ1-2,TRBV2,-,TGTGCCAGCAGTGAGTCAACCAGGTCTACTAACTATGGCTACACCTTC,CASSESTRSTNYGYTF
-,TRBJ1-2,TRBV19,-,TGTGCCAGTAGTATTGGGGAGTACTATGGCTACACCTTC,CASSIGEYYGYTF
-,TRBJ1-5,TRBV7-2,-,TGTGCCAGCAGCCCCGGGCAGGCGGGCAATCAGCCCCAGCATTTT,CASSPGQAGNQPQHF
-,TRBJ1-5,TRBV4-1,-,TGCGCCAGCAGCCAAGATGATTTGAACTATAGCAATCAGCCCCAGCATTTT,CASSQDDLNYSNQPQHF
few,TRBJ1-5,TRBV7-9,-,TGTGCCAGCAGCAAAGCGGGGGGGGATCAGCCCCAGCATTTT,CASSKAGGDQPQHF
few,TRBJ2-3,TRBV7-6,-,TGTGCCAGCAGCTCCGGGATGGGATGGACAGATACGCAGTATTTT,CASSSGMGWTDTQYF
few,TRBJ1-2,TRBV6-2/TRBV6-3,-,TGTGCCAGCAGTTACTCGAACAGGGCCTATGGCTACACCTTC,CASSYSNRAYGYTF
few,TRBJ2-1,TRBV29-1,-,TGCAGCGTTGAAGATCAAATAGCTGAGGGGTACAATGAGCAGTTCTTC,CSVEDQIAEGYNEQFF
-,TRBJ1-2,TRBV19,-,TGTGCCAGTACAGCCCACTATGGCTACACCTTC,CASTAHYGYTF
-,TRBJ2-3,TRBV5-4,TRBD1,TGTGCCAGCAGCTCCTACTCCGGGACAGGGAGGGATACGCAGTATTTT,CASSSYSGTGRDTQYF
-,TRBJ1-5,TRBV7-9,-,TGTGTCAGCAGCTTAGAGCATGGGAGCAATCAGCCCCAGCATTTT,CVSSLEHGSNQPQHF
many,TRBJ2-1,TRBV7-3,-,TGTGCCAGCAGCTTAGTGGGGGGCGGTGAGCAGTTCTTC,CASSLVGGGEQFF
few,TRBJ1-2,TRBV7-9,-,TGTGCCAGCAGCTTAGGGACACGATATGAGTATGGCTACACCTTC,CASSLGTRYEYGYTF
-,TRBJ1-2,TRBV4-2,TRBD1,TGTGCCAGCAGCCAAACAGGGGAGTACTATGGCTACACCTTC,CASSQTGEYYGYTF
-,TRBJ2-6,TRBV4-1,-,TGCGCCAGCAGCCAAGAAGGGAGGCGTTACTCTGGGGCCAACGTCCTGACTTTC,CASSQEGRRYSGANVLTF